This entry features one T cell receptor (beta chain) sequence. What it binds is not known. Some clones are missing from TCRdb's copy, which holds only in-frame ones; the method was immunoSEQ multiplex PCR. The sample carries tens of thousands of clones, about 77% recorded once. This specimen comes from a study of radiotherapy plus CTLA-4 blockade in lung cancer. Study-wide points: Radiotherapy with ipilimumab was followed by blood expansion of tumor-derived clones. Reported findings show early blood T cell clone dynamics, with interferon-beta, best predicted response.

Focal radiation was given together with CTLA-4 blockade (ipilimumab) to patients with chemo-refractory metastatic non-small-cell lung cancer. The germline V gene has CDR1 SGHAT and CDR2 FQDESV (reference sequence). The V and J ends lost 1 base and 5 bases respectively, with 8 bases between them. CDR3 length equals 13 residues. The starting material was peripheral blood, obtained from a patient treated with radiotherapy plus ipilimumab. The genes are TRBV11-1 and TRBJ1-1; D is uncertain. The clonotype originates from a human donor with non-small cell lung cancer that progressed on radiotherapy plus ipilimumab. This chain's CDR3 is CASSLDLWTEAFF. CDR3 bases: TGTGCCAGCAGCTTAGACCTTTGGACTGAAGCTTTCTTT.